The rows below give T cell receptor beta chains drawn from one sample of a study of shared clonotypes between healthy human individuals. Here immunoSEQ multiplex PCR was the method, and the copy in TCRdb shows in-frame clones only, minus some. The profile shows about 2,500,000 clones, 85% to 95% of them singletons. Specimen: naive CD4+ T cells sorted from blood. These TCRs come from a man in his late teens or twenties in good health. Both conserved end residues are trimmed from each CDR3.

j_call: TRBJ2-6
v_call: TRBV10-3
cdr3_length: 13
cdr3_aa: AISDPVAGANVLT

j_call: TRBJ2-1
v_call: TRBV19
cdr3_length: 13
cdr3_aa: ASSLRLAEYNEQF

j_call: TRBJ1-5
v_call: TRBV28
cdr3_length: 12
cdr3_aa: ASSFGGFGQPQH

j_call: TRBJ2-7
v_call: TRBV11-2
cdr3_length: 11
cdr3_aa: ASSLQFGYEQY

j_call: TRBJ1-2
v_call: TRBV14
cdr3_length: 12
cdr3_aa: ASSHSGPLYGYT

j_call: TRBJ2-1
v_call: TRBV28
cdr3_length: 13
cdr3_aa: ASSSSGVTYNEQF

j_call: TRBJ2-7
v_call: TRBV4-3
cdr3_length: 12
cdr3_aa: ASSYGTGAHEQY

j_call: TRBJ2-2
v_call: TRBV5-1
cdr3_length: 14
cdr3_aa: ASSSSGQGSTGELF

j_call: TRBJ1-6
v_call: TRBV30
cdr3_length: 11
cdr3_aa: AWEGQYNSPLH

j_call: TRBJ2-1
v_call: TRBV5-1
cdr3_length: 10
cdr3_aa: ASSLGRDRGF

j_call: TRBJ2-2
v_call: TRBV20-1
cdr3_length: 9
cdr3_aa: SAIVTGELF

j_call: TRBJ2-3
v_call: TRBV6-5
cdr3_length: 10
cdr3_aa: ASRTVTDTQY

j_call: TRBJ2-2
v_call: TRBV6-4
cdr3_length: 11
cdr3_aa: ASSGTNTGELF

j_call: TRBJ1-6
v_call: TRBV9
cdr3_length: 12
cdr3_aa: ASSVGQGGSPLH

j_call: TRBJ1-2
v_call: TRBV5-8
cdr3_length: 12
cdr3_aa: ASSFHSRGYGYT

j_call: TRBJ2-7
v_call: TRBV30
cdr3_length: 13
cdr3_aa: AWSILGGKSYEQY

j_call: TRBJ2-1
v_call: TRBV2
cdr3_length: 12
cdr3_aa: ASASQGSYNEQF

j_call: TRBJ1-2
v_call: TRBV4-3
cdr3_length: 13
cdr3_aa: ASSQDVTGYYGYT